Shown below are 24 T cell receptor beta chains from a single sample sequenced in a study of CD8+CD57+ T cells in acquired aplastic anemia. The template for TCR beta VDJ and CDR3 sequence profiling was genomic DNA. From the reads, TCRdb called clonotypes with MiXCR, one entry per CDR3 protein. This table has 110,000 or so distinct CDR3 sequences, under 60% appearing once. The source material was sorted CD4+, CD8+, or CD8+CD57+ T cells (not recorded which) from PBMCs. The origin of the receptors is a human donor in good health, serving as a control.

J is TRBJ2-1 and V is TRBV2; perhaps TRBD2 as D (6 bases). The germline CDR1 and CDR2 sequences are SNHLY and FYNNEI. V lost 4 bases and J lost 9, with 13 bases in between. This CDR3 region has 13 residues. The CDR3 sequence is CASSAEGSGEQFF. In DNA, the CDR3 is TGTGCCAGCAGTGCGGAGGGATCGGGTGAGCAGTTCTTC. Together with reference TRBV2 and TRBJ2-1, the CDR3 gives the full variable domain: EPEVTQTPSHQVTQMGQEVILRCVPISNHLYFYWYRQILGQKVEFLVSFYNNEISEKSEIFDDQFSVERPDGSNFTLKIRSTKLEDSAMYFCASSAEGSGEQFFGPGTRLTVL.

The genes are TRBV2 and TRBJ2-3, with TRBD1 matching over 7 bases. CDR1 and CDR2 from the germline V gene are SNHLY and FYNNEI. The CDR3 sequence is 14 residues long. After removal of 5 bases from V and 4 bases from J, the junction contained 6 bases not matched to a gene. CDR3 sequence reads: CASSRDRQADTQYF. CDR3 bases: TGTGCCAGCAGTCGGGACAGACAAGCAGATACGCAGTATTTT.

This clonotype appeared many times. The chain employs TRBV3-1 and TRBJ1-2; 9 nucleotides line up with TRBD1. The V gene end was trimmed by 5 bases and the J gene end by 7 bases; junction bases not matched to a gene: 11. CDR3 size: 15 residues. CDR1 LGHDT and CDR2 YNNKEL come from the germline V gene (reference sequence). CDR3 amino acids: CASSTGTGNPTGYTF. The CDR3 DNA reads TGTGCCAGCAGCACCGGGACAGGGAATCCTACTGGCTACACCTTC.

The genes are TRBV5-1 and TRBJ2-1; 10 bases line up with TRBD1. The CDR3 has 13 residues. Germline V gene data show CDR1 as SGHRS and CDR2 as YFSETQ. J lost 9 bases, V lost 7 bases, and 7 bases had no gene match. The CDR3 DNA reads TGCGCCAGCCTGGGACAGGGGTCTAGTGAGCAGTTCTTC. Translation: CASLGQGSSEQFF.

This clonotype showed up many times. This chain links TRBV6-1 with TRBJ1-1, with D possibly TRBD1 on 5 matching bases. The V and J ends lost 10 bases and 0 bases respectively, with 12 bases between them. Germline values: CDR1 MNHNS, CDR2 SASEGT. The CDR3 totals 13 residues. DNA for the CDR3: TGTGCCATTCGAGACAGCATGAACACTGAAGCTTTCTTT. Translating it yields CAIRDSMNTEAFF.

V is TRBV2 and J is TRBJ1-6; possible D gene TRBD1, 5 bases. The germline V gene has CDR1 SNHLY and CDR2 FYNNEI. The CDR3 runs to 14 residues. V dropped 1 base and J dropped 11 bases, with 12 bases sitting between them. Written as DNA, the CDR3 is TGTGCCAGCAGTGAAGGGGGCAGCGTGGCACCCCTCCACTTT. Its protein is CASSEGGSVAPLHF.

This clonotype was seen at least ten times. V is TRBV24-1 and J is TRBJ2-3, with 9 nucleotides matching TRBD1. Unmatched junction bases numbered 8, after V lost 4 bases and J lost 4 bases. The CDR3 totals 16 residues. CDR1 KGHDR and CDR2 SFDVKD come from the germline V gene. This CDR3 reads CATSDFRDRVPDTQYF. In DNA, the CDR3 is TGTGCCACCAGTGACTTTCGGGACAGGGTCCCAGATACGCAGTATTTT.

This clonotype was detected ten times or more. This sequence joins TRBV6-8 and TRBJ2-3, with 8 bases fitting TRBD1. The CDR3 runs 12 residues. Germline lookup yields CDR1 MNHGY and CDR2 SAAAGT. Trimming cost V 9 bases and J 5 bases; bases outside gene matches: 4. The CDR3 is CAREQGGDTQYF. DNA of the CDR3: TGTGCCAGAGAACAGGGGGGAGATACGCAGTATTTT.

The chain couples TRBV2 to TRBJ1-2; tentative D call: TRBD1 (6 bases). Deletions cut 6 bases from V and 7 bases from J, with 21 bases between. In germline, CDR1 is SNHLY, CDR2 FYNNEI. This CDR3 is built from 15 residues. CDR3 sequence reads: CASRTSSGTSTGYTF. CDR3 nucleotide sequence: TGTGCCAGCAGGACCTCCTCCGGGACATCAACTGGCTACACCTTC.

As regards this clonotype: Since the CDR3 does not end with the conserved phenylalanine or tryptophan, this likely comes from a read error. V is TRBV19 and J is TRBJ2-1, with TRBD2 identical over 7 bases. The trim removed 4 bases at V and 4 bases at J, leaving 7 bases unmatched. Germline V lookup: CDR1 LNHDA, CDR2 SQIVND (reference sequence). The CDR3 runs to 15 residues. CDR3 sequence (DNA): TGTGCCAGTAGTACAGCTGGGGGGGATTACAATGAGCAGTTCTCC. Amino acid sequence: CASSTAGGDYNEQFS.

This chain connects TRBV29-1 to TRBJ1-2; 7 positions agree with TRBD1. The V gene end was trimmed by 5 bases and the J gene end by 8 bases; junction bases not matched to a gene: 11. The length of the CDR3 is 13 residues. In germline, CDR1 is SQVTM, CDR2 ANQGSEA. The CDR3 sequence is CSVPSDRHEGYTF. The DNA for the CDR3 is TGCAGCGTTCCCTCGGACAGGCACGAAGGCTACACCTTC.

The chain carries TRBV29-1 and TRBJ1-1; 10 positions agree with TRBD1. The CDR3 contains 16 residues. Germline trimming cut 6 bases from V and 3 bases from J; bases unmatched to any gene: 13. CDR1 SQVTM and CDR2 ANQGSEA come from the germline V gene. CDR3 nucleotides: TGCAGCGTGCGAAGATGGACAGGGGGAGAGTACACTGAAGCTTTCTTT. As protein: CSVRRWTGGEYTEAFF. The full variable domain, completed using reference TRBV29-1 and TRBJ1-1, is SAVISQKPSRDICQRGTSLTIQCQVDSQVTMMFWYRQQPGQSLTLIATANQGSEATYESGFVIDKFPISRPNLTFSTLTVSNMSPEDSSIYLCSVRRWTGGEYTEAFFGQGTRLTVV.

CDR3 region: CASSLEQGAQYF. The DNA of the CDR3 is TGTGCCAGCAGCTTAGAGCAGGGGGCCCAGTACTTC. The chain employs TRBV9 and TRBJ2-5; 7 bases align to TRBD1. This CDR3 has 12 residues. V lost 4 bases, J lost 9 bases, and 6 bases stayed unmatched. Germline loops: CDR1 SGDLS, CDR2 YYNGEE.

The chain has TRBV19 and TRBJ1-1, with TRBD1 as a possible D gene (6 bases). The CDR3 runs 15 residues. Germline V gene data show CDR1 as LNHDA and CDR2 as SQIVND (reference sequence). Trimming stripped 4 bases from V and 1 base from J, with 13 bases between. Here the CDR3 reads CASSTSGTQNTEAFF. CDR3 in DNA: TGTGCCAGTAGTACCTCCGGGACACAGAACACTGAAGCTTTCTTT. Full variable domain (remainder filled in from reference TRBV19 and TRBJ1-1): DGGITQSPKYLFRKEGQNVTLSCEQNLNHDAMYWYRQDPGQGLRLIYYSQIVNDFQKGDIAEGYSVSREKKESFPLTVTSAQKNPTAFYLCASSTSGTQNTEAFFGQGTRLTVV.

Here the CDR3 DNA reads TGCGCCAGCAGAGGGGGGAGCCAAGAGACCCAGTACTTC. Amino acids: CASRGGSQETQYF. The rearrangement uses TRBV10-2 and TRBJ2-5; TRBD1 or TRBD2 may be the D gene (6 bases each). V lost 6 bases to trimming and J lost 1 base, with 9 bases between them. The CDR3 spans 13 residues. Germline V gene sequence: CDR1 WSHSY, CDR2 SAAADI.

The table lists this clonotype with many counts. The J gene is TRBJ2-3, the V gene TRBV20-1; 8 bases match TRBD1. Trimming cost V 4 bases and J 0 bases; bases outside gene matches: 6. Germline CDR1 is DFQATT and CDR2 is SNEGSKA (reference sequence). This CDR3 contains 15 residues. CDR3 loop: CSATGTGISTDTQYF. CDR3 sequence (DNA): TGCAGTGCTACCGGGACAGGAATTAGCACAGATACGCAGTATTTT.

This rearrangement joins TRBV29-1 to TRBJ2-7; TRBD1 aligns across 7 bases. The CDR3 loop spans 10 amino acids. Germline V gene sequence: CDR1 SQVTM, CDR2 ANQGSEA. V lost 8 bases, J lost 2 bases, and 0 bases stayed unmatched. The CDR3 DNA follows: TGCAGCAGGGGGCCCTACGAGCAGTACTTC. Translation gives CSRGPYEQYF.

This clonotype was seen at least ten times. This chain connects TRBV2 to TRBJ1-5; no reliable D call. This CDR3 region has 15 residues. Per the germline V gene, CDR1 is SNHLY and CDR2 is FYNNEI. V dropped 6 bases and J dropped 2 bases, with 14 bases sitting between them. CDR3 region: CASRALGERNQPQHF. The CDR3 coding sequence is TGTGCCAGCAGGGCCCTCGGGGAGCGCAATCAGCCCCAGCATTTT.

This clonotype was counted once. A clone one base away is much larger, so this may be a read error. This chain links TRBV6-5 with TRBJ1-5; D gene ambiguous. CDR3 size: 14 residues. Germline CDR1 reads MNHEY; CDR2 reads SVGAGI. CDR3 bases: TGTGCCAGCAGTTACAACGGGGAGAATCAGCCCCGGCATTTT. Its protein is CASSYNGENQPRHF.

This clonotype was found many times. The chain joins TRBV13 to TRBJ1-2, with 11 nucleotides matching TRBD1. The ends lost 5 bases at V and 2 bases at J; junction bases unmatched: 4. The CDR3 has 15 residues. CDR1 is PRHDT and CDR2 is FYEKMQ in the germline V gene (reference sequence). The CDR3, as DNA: TGTGCCAGCAGCCCCTGGACAGGGGGCAACTATGGCTACACCTTC. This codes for CASSPWTGGNYGYTF.

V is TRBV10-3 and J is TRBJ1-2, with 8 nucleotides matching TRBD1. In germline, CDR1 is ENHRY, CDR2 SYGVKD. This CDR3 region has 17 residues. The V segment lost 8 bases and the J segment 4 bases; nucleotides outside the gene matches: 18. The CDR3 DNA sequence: TGTGCCATCCGATCATGGACGGACAGGGCGGGGTCCTATGGCTACACCTTC. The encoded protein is CAIRSWTDRAGSYGYTF.

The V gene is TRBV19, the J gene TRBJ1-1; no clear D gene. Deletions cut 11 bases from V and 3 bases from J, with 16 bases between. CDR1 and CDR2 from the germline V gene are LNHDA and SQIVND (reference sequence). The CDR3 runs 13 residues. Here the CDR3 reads CAWKLRRDTEAFF. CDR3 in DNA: TGTGCCTGGAAATTGAGGCGTGACACTGAAGCTTTCTTT.

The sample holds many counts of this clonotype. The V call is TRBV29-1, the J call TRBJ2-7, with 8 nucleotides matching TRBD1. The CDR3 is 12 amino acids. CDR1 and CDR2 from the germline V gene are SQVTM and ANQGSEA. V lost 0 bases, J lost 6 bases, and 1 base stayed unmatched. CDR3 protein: CSVEDTGGEQYF. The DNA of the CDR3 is TGCAGCGTTGAAGACACAGGGGGCGAGCAGTACTTC.

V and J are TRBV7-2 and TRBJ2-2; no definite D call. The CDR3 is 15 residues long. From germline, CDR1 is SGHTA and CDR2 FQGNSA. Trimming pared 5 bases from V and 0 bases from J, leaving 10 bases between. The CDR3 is CASSRWGSNTGELFF. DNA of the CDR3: TGTGCCAGCAGCCGATGGGGTTCGAACACCGGGGAGCTGTTTTTT. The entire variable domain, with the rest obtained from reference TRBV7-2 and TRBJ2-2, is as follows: GAGVSQSPSNKVTEKGKDVELRCDPISGHTALYWYRQSLGQGLEFLIYFQGNSAPDKSGLPSDRFSAERTGGSVSTLTIQRTQQEDSAVYLCASSRWGSNTGELFFGEGSRLTVL.